This entry concerns a single T cell receptor (beta chain). No antigen is known for it. The germline V gene has CDR1 DFQATT and CDR2 SNEGSKA (reference sequence). There are 11 residues in the CDR3. V lost 3 bases, J lost 1 base, and 3 bases lay in between. The data originate from a study of vaccination and CD4 T cells after COVID-19. Study-wide background: Post-COVID samples had a sampling time that fell a median roughly 100 days after diagnosis (range 35 to 161). No peptide, an HIV-1 Nef pool, or a CEFX pool was what each control culture received.

With the Oncomine TCR Beta short-read assay, DNA from cultured CD4+ T cells was sequenced. After culture, CD4+ T cells served as the source for genomic DNA extraction. Each CDR3 protein is one row after TCRdb ran MiXCR on the PCR reads. Here the sample spans about 4,100 distinct CDR3 sequences, around 21% being singletons. Notes on the study in general: Spike mono-reactivity was evident in 304 of the 307 vaccine-specific clones derived from convalescent patients.

As to treatment: roughly 10-day PBMC culture with coronavirus spike peptide pools or control peptides (ViraFEST assay). The sample comprised CD4+ T cells from blood, cultured in vitro. This receptor was obtained from a human donor who had recovered from COVID-19. The chain joins TRBV20-1 to TRBJ2-5, with D hard to call. The CDR3 DNA is TGCAGTGCTAGGCCCCAAGAGACCCAGTACTTC. Translated: CSARPQETQYF.